This is a list of T cell receptor beta chains from one sample in a study of Tregs in tolerant kidney transplant recipients. Data came from immunoSEQ multiplex PCR; TCRdb stores just in-frame clones and leaves some out. The sample has 45,000 or so clones; around nine tenths are singletons. The source was CD8+ T cells from blood (PBMCs), collected 12 months after the transplant. The source is a human patient who received a combined kidney and bone marrow transplant. The T cells may partly be graft donor cells. CDR3s include the opening cysteine and the closing phenylalanine or tryptophan. A D gene is named only where the DNA matches it firmly. The size of a clone is reported for some rows only, either as once, few or many, or as a class for expanded clones.

d_gene: -; abundance: -; j_gene: TRBJ2-5; v_gene: TRBV7-2; CDR3aa: CASSLVVSSGETQYF; CDR3nt: TGTGCCAGCAGCTTAGTCGTCTCTAGTGGAGAGACCCAGTACTTC
d_gene: -; abundance: -; j_gene: TRBJ2-3; v_gene: TRBV6-1; CDR3aa: CASSGDFVTQYF; CDR3nt: TGTGCCAGCAGTGGGGACTTCGTTACGCAGTATTTT
d_gene: TRBD2; abundance: -; j_gene: TRBJ2-3; v_gene: TRBV13; CDR3aa: CASSLGASGSTDTQYF; CDR3nt: TGTGCCAGCAGCTTAGGGGCTAGCGGTAGCACAGATACGCAGTATTTT
d_gene: TRBD2; abundance: -; j_gene: TRBJ2-1; v_gene: TRBV4-2; CDR3aa: CASSQGGGVSNEQFF; CDR3nt: TGTGCCAGCAGCCAAGGCGGGGGGGTCTCGAATGAGCAGTTCTTC
d_gene: TRBD1; abundance: -; j_gene: TRBJ1-2; v_gene: TRBV29-1; CDR3aa: CSVEHQDRTYGYTF; CDR3nt: TGCAGCGTTGAACACCAGGACAGGACGTATGGCTACACCTTC
d_gene: -; abundance: once; j_gene: TRBJ2-1; v_gene: TRBV10-2; CDR3aa: CASQLRVGEQFF; CDR3nt: TGCGCCAGCCAACTCCGGGTCGGGGAGCAGTTCTTC
d_gene: -; abundance: -; j_gene: TRBJ1-1; v_gene: TRBV28; CDR3aa: CASRQRVNTEAFF; CDR3nt: TGTGCCAGCAGACAGAGGGTGAACACTGAAGCTTTCTTT
d_gene: -; abundance: -; j_gene: TRBJ1-3; v_gene: TRBV4-1; CDR3aa: CASSHPGTGNTIYF; CDR3nt: TGCGCCAGCAGCCATCCAGGGACAGGAAACACCATATATTTT
d_gene: -; abundance: -; j_gene: TRBJ2-5; v_gene: TRBV10-3; CDR3aa: CAISEANGGETQYF; CDR3nt: TGTGCCATCAGTGAAGCTAACGGGGGTGAGACCCAGTACTTC
d_gene: TRBD2; abundance: -; j_gene: TRBJ2-7; v_gene: TRBV13; CDR3aa: CASSFGTSAYEQYF; CDR3nt: TGTGCCAGCAGCTTCGGGACTAGCGCTTACGAGCAGTACTTC